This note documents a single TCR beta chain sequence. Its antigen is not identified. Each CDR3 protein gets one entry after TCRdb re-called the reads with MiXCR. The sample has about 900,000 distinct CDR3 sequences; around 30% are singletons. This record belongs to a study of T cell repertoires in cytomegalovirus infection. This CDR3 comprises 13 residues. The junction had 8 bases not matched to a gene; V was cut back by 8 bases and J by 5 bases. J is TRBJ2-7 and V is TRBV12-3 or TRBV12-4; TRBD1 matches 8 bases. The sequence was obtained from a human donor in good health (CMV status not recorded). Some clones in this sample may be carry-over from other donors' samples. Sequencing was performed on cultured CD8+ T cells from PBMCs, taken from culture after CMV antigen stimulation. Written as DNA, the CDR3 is TGTGCCAGCCTGACAGGGGAAACAGACGAGCAGTACTTC. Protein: CASLTGETDEQYF.